Below, 10 T cell receptor beta chains from the same sample are listed, as sequenced in a study of Ad26.COV2.S vaccination and SARS-CoV-2 variants. Assay: immunoSEQ multiplex PCR; the TCRdb copy retains only in-frame clones and omits some. The table has roughly 250,000 clones, 70% to 90% seen once. Treatment in this sample: some 20 received Ad26.COV2.S at low or high dose, single or two shots; about 5 received placebo; per-sample allocation not given. The investigators took samples on day 63 after the first vaccine or placebo injection. The sample in question was peripheral blood, obtained in a trial of Ad26.COV2.S vaccine versus placebo. The receptor set was obtained from a person aged 18-60 years who received the Ad26.COV2.S COVID-19 vaccine or a placebo.

V usage is TRBV3-1 (or the pseudogene TRBV3-2) and J usage is TRBJ2-7; the match to TRBD2 covers 8 bases. V was clipped by 0 bases and J by 2 bases; unmatched bases: 3. The CDR3 has 15 amino acids. The germline V gene encodes CDR1 LGHDT and CDR2 YNNKEL (reference sequence). CDR3 sequence reads: CASSQELAVPYEQYF. CDR3 nucleotides: TGTGCCAGCAGCCAAGAACTAGCGGTTCCCTACGAGCAGTACTTC.

This clone was seen at least ten times. The chain combines TRBV24-1 with TRBJ2-2, with D unresolved. Per germline, CDR1 KGHDR and CDR2 SFDVKD. CDR3 length equals 12 residues. Trimming removed 3 bases from V and 5 bases from J, with 3 bases in between. The CDR3 DNA reads TGTGCCACCAGTGATGCGACCGGGGAGCTGTTTTTT. Its translation: CATSDATGELFF.

The chain combines TRBV27 with TRBJ1-5; 12 positions match TRBD1. This CDR3 is built from 17 residues. V trimming: 7 bases; J trimming: 6 bases; junction bases outside the gene matches: 13. Germline V CDR1 and CDR2: MNHEY, SMNVEV (reference sequence). CDR3 sequence reads: CASKMRGGTGGTQPQHF. The DNA for the CDR3 is TGTGCCAGCAAAATGAGGGGGGGGACAGGGGGCACTCAGCCCCAGCATTTT.

The rearrangement links TRBV27 to TRBJ2-6; 8 nucleotides match TRBD2. J gave up 2 bases and V 5 bases, and 11 bases lay outside the gene matches. The CDR3 length is 18 residues. Germline V gives CDR1 MNHEY, CDR2 SMNVEV (reference sequence). DNA of the CDR3: TGTGCCAGCAGTGAGGCGGGACTAGGGGTTGCTGGGGCCAACGTCCTGACTTTC. Its protein product is CASSEAGLGVAGANVLTF. Using reference TRBV27 and TRBJ2-6 for the parts outside the CDR3, the full variable domain is EAQVTQNPRYLITVTGKKLTVTCSQNMNHEYMSWYRQDPGLGLRQIYYSMNVEVTDKGDVPEGYKVSRKEKRNFPLILESPSPNQTSLYFCASSEAGLGVAGANVLTFGAGSRLTVL.

The chain is built from TRBV27 and TRBJ2-2; 8 bases agree with TRBD1. CDR1 and CDR2 (germline): MNHEY, SMNVEV (reference sequence). The CDR3 is 20 amino acids. Trimming at V came to 2 bases and at J to 2 bases, leaving 16 bases not matched to a gene. The DNA of the CDR3 is TGTGCCAGCAGTTTACGCCCCAGCAGGGGGCTATTACTTAACACCGGGGAGCTGTTTTTT. This codes for CASSLRPSRGLLLNTGELFF.

The genes are TRBV18 and TRBJ2-3; 9 bases map to TRBD1. V was pared by 8 bases and J by 0 bases, with 3 bases of the junction left unmatched. The CDR3 contains 14 residues. Germline loops: CDR1 KGHSH, CDR2 LQKENI. The CDR3 protein is CASRGTGSTDTQYF. The CDR3 DNA follows: TGTGCCAGCCGGGGGACAGGGAGCACAGATACGCAGTATTTT.

This clone came up once. The same CDR3 can be traced to other DNA sequences in this sample. This chain uses TRBV9 with TRBJ2-1; no definite D call. This CDR3 is 13 amino acids long. From germline, CDR1 is SGDLS and CDR2 YYNGEE. The germline V and J ends were trimmed by 2 bases and 4 bases, with 7 bases remaining between them. This chain's CDR3 is CASSVGPYNEQFF. In DNA form, the CDR3 reads TGTGCCAGCAGCGTCGGACCTTACAATGAGCAGTTCTTC. Complete variable domain (other parts from reference TRBV9 and TRBJ2-1): DSGVTQTPKHLITATGQRVTLRCSPRSGDLSVYWYQQSLDQGLQFLIQYYNGEERAKGNILERFSAQQFPDLHSELNLSSLELGDSALYFCASSVGPYNEQFFGPGTRLTVL.

This chain uses TRBV7-6 with TRBJ1-2; the D gene is possibly TRBD1 (6 bases). This CDR3 is built from 13 residues. Trimming stripped 1 base from V and 6 bases from J, with 9 bases between. Germline V lookup: CDR1 SGHVS, CDR2 FNYEAQ. CDR3: CASSLGTGNGYTF. Here the CDR3 DNA reads TGTGCCAGCAGCTTAGGAACAGGGAATGGCTACACCTTC.

The chain joins TRBV4-3 to TRBJ2-3, with 8 nucleotides matching TRBD2. After removal of 4 bases from V and 7 bases from J, the junction contained 13 bases not matched to a gene. CDR1 LGHNA and CDR2 YSLEER come from the germline V gene. The CDR3 contains 16 residues. CDR3 DNA: TGCGCCAGCAGCCCTCACCAAGCGGGAGCTGTAAATACGCAGTATTTT. It specifies CASSPHQAGAVNTQYF.

V gene TRBV19 combines with J gene TRBJ2-1, with 7 bases fitting TRBD2. The CDR3 consists of 16 residues. J was trimmed by 1 base and V by 3 bases; bases with no gene match: 6. In germline, CDR1 is LNHDA, CDR2 SQIVND (reference sequence). The CDR3 reads CASSIAAGLSYNEQFF. As DNA, the CDR3 is TGTGCCAGTAGTATTGCGGCGGGACTATCCTACAATGAGCAGTTCTTC. Drawing the rest from reference TRBV19 and TRBJ2-1, the complete variable domain is DGGITQSPKYLFRKEGQNVTLSCEQNLNHDAMYWYRQDPGQGLRLIYYSQIVNDFQKGDIAEGYSVSREKKESFPLTVTSAQKNPTAFYLCASSIAAGLSYNEQFFGPGTRLTVL.